These 31 T cell receptor beta chains were all obtained from the same sample, sequenced in a study of blood T cell repertoires in COVID-19. Some clones are missing from TCRdb's copy, which holds only in-frame ones; the method was immunoSEQ multiplex PCR. The table shows approximately 50,000 clones, with about four fifths occurring only once. Sequenced: peripheral blood. These receptors all come from a man between 65 and 85 years old with active COVID-19.

This clone has only one observation. CDR3 in amino acids: CASSLNQVNTEAFF. CDR3 DNA sequence: TGTGCCAGCAGCCTCAACCAGGTGAACACTGAAGCTTTCTTT. The gene calls are TRBV9 and TRBJ1-1; no clear D. Trimming took off 4 bases at V and 0 bases at J, with 10 bases between the two ends. There are 14 residues in the CDR3. The germline CDR1 and CDR2 sequences are SGDLS and YYNGEE.

This clone was counted once. The chain's CDR3 is CASSSPGTGVSEQYF. In DNA form, the CDR3 reads TGTGCCAGCAGTTCCCCCGGGACAGGGGTTTCCGAGCAGTACTTC. The V and J genes are TRBV6-5 and TRBJ2-7, with TRBD1 identical over 10 bases. Trimming took 4 bases from V and 6 from J; bases not matched to a gene: 9. Germline V lookup: CDR1 MNHEY, CDR2 SVGAGI. The CDR3 loop spans 15 amino acids.

The chain couples TRBV24-1 to TRBJ2-3; no firm D call. The CDR3 has 13 residues. Germline CDR1 reads KGHDR; CDR2 reads SFDVKD. The V end lost 1 base, the J end lost 3 bases, and 4 bases lay between the germline ends. As DNA, the CDR3 is TGTGCCACCAGTGATTTCCCTACAGATACGCAGTATTTT. Translated: CATSDFPTDTQYF.

The chain employs TRBV5-4 and TRBJ2-1, with 12 bases fitting TRBD1. The V and J ends lost 3 bases and 9 bases, in that order; junction bases with no gene match: 4. Germline lookup yields CDR1 SGHNT and CDR2 YYREEE (reference sequence). CDR3 size: 14 residues. Here the CDR3 DNA reads TGTGCCAGCAGCTCCGGGACAGGGGGCCTTGAGCAGTTCTTC. The encoded protein is CASSSGTGGLEQFF.

The gene calls are TRBV5-5 and TRBJ1-3, with unresolved D. The CDR3 spans 14 residues. Germline lookup yields CDR1 SGHKS and CDR2 YYEKEE (reference sequence). The V end was cut by 0 bases, the J end by 6 bases, with 10 bases between. The CDR3 loop is CASSLAGEENTIYF. CDR3 nucleotides: TGTGCCAGCAGCTTGGCCGGGGAGGAAAACACCATATATTTT.

The chain recombines TRBV29-1 with TRBJ2-3; TRBD2 is a possible D gene (7 bases). Per germline, CDR1 SQVTM and CDR2 ANQGSEA. The V and J ends lost 6 bases and 2 bases respectively, with 15 bases between them. The CDR3 contains 14 residues. The CDR3 DNA reads as TGCAGCGTCTATAGGGGGGGGCTCACAGATACGCAGTATTTT. The encoded protein is CSVYRGGLTDTQYF.

This sequence joins TRBV9 and TRBJ2-7; 9 nucleotides align to TRBD2. This CDR3 has 14 residues. The junction had 8 bases not matched to a gene; V was cut back by 4 bases and J by 6 bases. Germline CDR1 reads SGDLS; CDR2 reads YYNGEE. The CDR3 loop is CASSPRGTSREQYF. Written as DNA, the CDR3 is TGTGCCAGCAGCCCCAGGGGGACTAGCCGCGAGCAGTACTTC.

The V and J genes are TRBV2 and TRBJ1-2; the match to TRBD1 covers 9 bases. Looked up from germline, CDR1 is SNHLY and CDR2 is FYNNEI. The trim removed 6 bases at V and 4 bases at J, leaving 3 bases unmatched. The CDR3 consists of 13 residues. The CDR3 spells CASREQGAYGYTF. Here the CDR3 DNA reads TGTGCCAGCAGAGAACAGGGGGCCTATGGCTACACCTTC.

The V gene is TRBV7-2, the J gene TRBJ1-6; 11 bases line up with TRBD1. This CDR3 region has 15 residues. Germline-derived CDR1 and CDR2 are SGHTA and FQGNSA. V shed 1 base, J shed 9 bases, and the junction held 2 bases outside the gene matches. The CDR3 region is CASSLGTGGGSPLHF. CDR3 sequence (DNA): TGTGCCAGCAGCTTAGGGACAGGGGGCGGTTCACCCCTCCACTTT.

The chain joins TRBV7-2 to TRBJ2-1; 12 bases line up with TRBD1. The germline V gene encodes CDR1 SGHTA and CDR2 FQGNSA. The CDR3 extends over 16 amino acids. J gave up 9 bases and V 0 bases, and 6 bases lay outside the gene matches. The CDR3 loop reads CASSLAGGTGGIEQFF. CDR3 coding DNA: TGTGCCAGCAGCTTAGCGGGGGGGACAGGGGGCATTGAGCAGTTCTTC.

The rearrangement links TRBV15 to TRBJ1-6, with 9 bases that match TRBD1. The CDR3 covers 13 residues. CDR1 LNHNV and CDR2 YYDKDF come from the germline V gene (reference sequence). With 3 bases clipped from V and 10 bases from J, the junction kept 1 base outside the gene matches. The CDR3 nucleotides are TGTGCCACCAGCAGGGACAGGGGCTCACCCCTCCACTTT. Translated, it gives CATSRDRGSPLHF.

The chain is built from TRBV9 and TRBJ2-4; D is unresolved. V was pared by 0 bases and J by 0 bases, with 10 bases between. This CDR3 contains 16 residues. Germline V gene lookup returns CDR1 SGDLS and CDR2 YYNGEE. The CDR3 here is CASSVGAILAKNIQYF. The CDR3 DNA reads as TGTGCCAGCAGCGTAGGGGCAATCCTAGCCAAAAACATTCAGTACTTC.

J is TRBJ2-5 and V is TRBV6-6, with D perhaps TRBD1 (6 bases). This CDR3 comprises 15 residues. Germline-derived CDR1 and CDR2 are MNHNY and SVGAGI (reference sequence). Deletions cut 5 bases from V and 2 bases from J, with 15 bases between. The CDR3 is CASSNSQGNQETQYF. For the CDR3, the DNA is TGTGCCAGCAGTAATTCCCAGGGGAATCAAGAGACCCAGTACTTC.

The V call is TRBV6-2 or TRBV6-3, the J call TRBJ1-5; 7 bases fit TRBD1. Germline CDR1 reads MNHEY; CDR2 reads SVGEGT. The length of the CDR3 is 15 residues. V shed 5 bases and J 0 bases; nucleotides not matched to a gene: 4. CDR3 loop: CASSQGTVSNQPQHF. The CDR3 nucleotides are TGTGCCAGCAGTCAAGGGACAGTTAGCAATCAGCCCCAGCATTTT.

The gene calls are TRBV9 and TRBJ2-2, with 8 bases fitting TRBD1. Germline CDR1 SGDLS, CDR2 YYNGEE. CDR3 length equals 18 residues. Trimming removed 0 bases from V and 3 bases from J; junction bases left unmatched: 10. The CDR3 nucleotides read TGTGCCAGCAGCGTAGGACAGGGGTTAAGTGAGGACACCGGGGAGCTGTTTTTT. It codes for CASSVGQGLSEDTGELFF.

This rearrangement joins TRBV19 to TRBJ2-1, with 10 bases aligning to TRBD2. The CDR3 loop spans 16 amino acids. The J segment lost 5 bases and the V segment lost 6 bases, leaving 10 bases of the junction unmatched. Germline V CDR1 and CDR2: LNHDA, SQIVND (reference sequence). The CDR3 spells CASSPVSGGGHNEQFF. For the CDR3, the DNA is TGTGCCAGTAGCCCCGTGAGCGGGGGGGGCCACAATGAGCAGTTCTTC.

The rearrangement links TRBV11-2 to TRBJ1-2; the match to TRBD1 covers 9 bases. Germline trimming cut 5 bases from V and 5 bases from J; bases unmatched to any gene: 12. The germline CDR1 and CDR2 sequences are SGHAT and FQNNGV. This CDR3 contains 16 residues. The CDR3 DNA reads TGTGCCAGCAGCGGCATTCCCAGGGACAGGGCTTATGGCTACACCTTC. It encodes CASSGIPRDRAYGYTF. The full variable domain, with the rest looked up from reference TRBV11-2 and TRBJ1-2, is EAGVAQSPRYKIIEKRQSVAFWCNPISGHATLYWYQQILGQGPKLLIQFQNNGVVDDSQLPKDRFSAERLKGVDSTLKIQPAKLEDSAVYLCASSGIPRDRAYGYTFGSGTRLTVV.

The chain is built from TRBV27 and TRBJ2-1; 9 positions match TRBD2. CDR1 and CDR2 (germline): MNHEY, SMNVEV (reference sequence). The J segment lost 0 bases and the V segment lost 5 bases, leaving 8 bases of the junction unmatched. CDR3 length: 17 residues. The CDR3 nucleotides are TGTGCCAGCAGTCACCTTAGCGGGGGTAGCTCCTACAATGAGCAGTTCTTC. It translates to CASSHLSGGSSYNEQFF.

The chain joins TRBV9 to TRBJ2-5; TRBD1 might be the D (6 bases). Trimming cost V 2 bases and J 0 bases, with 8 bases left between them. Germline V gives CDR1 SGDLS, CDR2 YYNGEE. There are 14 residues in the CDR3. CDR3 bases: TGTGCCAGCAGCGTGGACAGCAACCAAGAGACCCAGTACTTC. Translation gives CASSVDSNQETQYF.

This chain uses TRBV19 with TRBJ2-7; D possibly corresponds to TRBD1 (6 bases). With 6 bases removed from V and 7 bases from J, the gap between germline ends came to 13 bases. CDR3 size: 12 residues. Germline CDR1 reads LNHDA; CDR2 reads SQIVND (reference sequence). The CDR3 DNA sequence: TGTGCCAGTAGCACTCTACAGGGTGAGCAGTACTTC. Translated: CASSTLQGEQYF.

The V gene is TRBV3-1 (or the pseudogene TRBV3-2), the J gene TRBJ2-5; D is unclear. The V gene's germline CDR1 is LGHDT and CDR2 YNNKEL (reference sequence). The V and J ends lost 1 base and 1 base respectively, with 7 bases between them. This CDR3 spans 14 amino acids. DNA for the CDR3: TGTGCCAGCAGCCAAGGTGATAGCCAAGAGACCCAGTACTTC. Protein product: CASSQGDSQETQYF.

This chain connects TRBV9 to TRBJ1-5; D is possibly TRBD1 (5 bases). V was pared by 4 bases and J by 10 bases, with 15 bases between. Germline lookup yields CDR1 SGDLS and CDR2 YYNGEE. The CDR3 has 13 amino acids. DNA for the CDR3: TGTGCCAGCAGCCCCGGAGCGGGGGATCCCCAGCATTTT. Translation gives CASSPGAGDPQHF.

The rearrangement links TRBV5-1 to TRBJ2-1; no reliable D call. Per germline, CDR1 SGHRS and CDR2 YFSETQ. V lost 0 bases and J 6 bases, leaving 7 bases between the germline ends. This CDR3 spans 13 amino acids. The CDR3 DNA reads as TGCGCCAGCAGCTTGGACCTAGGCAATGAGCAGTTCTTC. Protein sequence: CASSLDLGNEQFF.

The V call is TRBV7-2, the J call TRBJ2-5; 14 positions agree with TRBD2. Trimming at V came to 5 bases and at J to 14 bases, leaving 7 bases not matched to a gene. The CDR3 has 13 amino acids. CDR1 SGHTA and CDR2 FQGNSA come from the germline V gene. As DNA, the CDR3 is TGTGCCAGCAGCCTAGGGACTAGCGGGGGTTTTTACTTC. It is translated as CASSLGTSGGFYF.

The J gene is TRBJ2-5, the V gene TRBV6-1; 13 positions match TRBD2. CDR3 length equals 16 residues. Germline V CDR1 and CDR2: MNHNS, SASEGT. V was clipped by 3 bases and J by 1 base; unmatched bases: 2. Here the CDR3 DNA reads TGTGCCAGCAGTGAGGGACTAGCGGGGCCCCAAGAGACCCAGTACTTC. Its protein is CASSEGLAGPQETQYF.

V is TRBV5-1 and J is TRBJ1-2; 8 positions agree with TRBD1. The CDR3 is 16 amino acids. With V trimmed by 5 bases and J by 4 bases, 13 bases remained unmatched. The V gene's germline CDR1 is SGHRS and CDR2 YFSETQ. CDR3 in amino acids: CASSPGQAYQGYGYTF. DNA for the CDR3: TGCGCCAGCAGTCCGGGACAGGCCTACCAAGGCTATGGCTACACCTTC.

The chain couples TRBV5-5 to TRBJ2-3; 9 bases match TRBD2. Unmatched junction bases numbered 6, after V lost 4 bases and J lost 3 bases. The CDR3 sequence is 15 residues long. In germline, CDR1 is SGHKS, CDR2 YYEKEE (reference sequence). In nucleotides, the CDR3 is TGTGCCAGCAGCCGGATTAGCGGGGGAACAGATACGCAGTATTTT. It encodes CASSRISGGTDTQYF.

The gene calls are TRBV6-1 and TRBJ1-1; the D is unclear. V was cut by 2 bases and J by 10 bases, with 14 bases left in between. Germline assignment: CDR1 MNHNS and CDR2 SASEGT. This CDR3 contains 13 residues. CDR3 protein: CASSEIGPRGAFF. Written as DNA, the CDR3 is TGTGCCAGCAGTGAAATTGGGCCCCGGGGAGCTTTCTTT.

The chain couples TRBV27 to TRBJ1-2; D is perhaps TRBD1 (5 bases). The CDR3 contains 17 residues. The V gene's germline CDR1 is MNHEY and CDR2 SMNVEV (reference sequence). V shed 3 bases and J shed 3 bases, with 20 bases lying between them. The CDR3 DNA sequence: TGTGCCAGCAGTTTTTTAGGGGCTGGTTTTAGGGACTATGGCTACACCTTC. The encoded protein is CASSFLGAGFRDYGYTF.

The genes are TRBV24-1 and TRBJ2-2, with D maybe TRBD1 (6 bases). Per germline, CDR1 KGHDR and CDR2 SFDVKD. The CDR3 runs to 16 residues. Trimming removed 4 bases at V and 0 bases at J, with 11 bases between. CDR3 amino acids: CATSDRDTPNTGELFF. In DNA, the CDR3 is TGTGCCACCAGTGACCGGGACACCCCGAACACCGGGGAGCTGTTTTTT.

This clone came up once. This chain uses TRBV12-5 with TRBJ1-5; D is possibly TRBD1 (5 bases). The CDR3 has 15 residues. Between the trimmed V and J ends, which lost 5 bases and 6 bases, there was a span of 17 bases. Germline-derived CDR1 and CDR2 are LGHNT and FRNRAP. The CDR3 spells CASGPQVVYPQPQHF. The CDR3 coding sequence is TGTGCTAGTGGTCCACAGGTTGTCTACCCTCAGCCCCAGCATTTT.